The next 29 T cell receptor beta chains were all read from a single sample in a study of T cells after yellow fever vaccination. From the 5' RACE reads, TCRdb called clonotypes with MiXCR, one entry per CDR3 protein. This sample has around 550,000 distinct CDR3 sequences, with about 19% found just once. The sequencing here drew on PBMCs, taken 15 days after the yellow fever booster vaccination. The source is a man aged 25 to 40 who received the YFV17D yellow fever vaccine.

The chain combines TRBV20-1 with TRBJ2-1; no reliable D call. This CDR3 contains 15 residues. Trimming shortened V by 2 bases and J by 6 bases, and 17 bases separated the two germline ends. Germline values: CDR1 DFQATT, CDR2 SNEGSKA (reference sequence). The CDR3 region has the DNA TGCAGTGCTAGAAACTCCCCTTCTGGCGGCAATGAGCAGTTCTTC. It is translated as CSARNSPSGGNEQFF.

This clonotype was picked up a small number of times. The rearrangement joins TRBV11-2 to TRBJ2-7; 10 bases align to TRBD1. The V segment lost 3 bases and the J segment 2 bases; nucleotides outside the gene matches: 7. The V gene's germline CDR1 is SGHAT and CDR2 FQNNGV. The CDR3 is 16 residues long. The CDR3 coding sequence is TGTGCCAGCAGCTTGGGGTCCGGGACAGGGGCCTACGAGCAGTACTTC. This encodes CASSLGSGTGAYEQYF.

This clonotype was found many times. The V call is TRBV20-1, the J call TRBJ2-1; 8 bases align to TRBD2. The germline gives CDR1 DFQATT, CDR2 SNEGSKA (reference sequence). The CDR3 consists of 15 residues. V lost 4 bases and J lost 6; bases outside the gene matches: 11. CDR3 in DNA: TGCAGTGCTATCCCCCGGAGACTAGCGCTCAATGAGCAGTTCTTC. It translates to CSAIPRRLALNEQFF.

The V gene is TRBV12-5, the J gene TRBJ2-2; 8 nucleotides agree with TRBD1. The germline V gene encodes CDR1 LGHNT and CDR2 FRNRAP. The V and J ends lost 1 base and 7 bases, in that order; junction bases with no gene match: 2. This CDR3 region has 14 residues. The CDR3 loop reads CASGLGTGFGELFF. In DNA, the CDR3 is TGTGCTAGTGGTTTGGGGACAGGGTTCGGGGAGCTGTTTTTT.

Turning to this clonotype: Being one base from a much bigger clone, this may be a read error. The gene calls are TRBV2 and TRBJ2-5, with no clear D. The germline gives CDR1 SNHLY, CDR2 FYNNEI. This CDR3 spans 14 amino acids. This chain's CDR3 is CDSSEVVGKETQYF. The CDR3 DNA reads as TGTGACAGCAGTGAAGTCGTGGGGAAAGAGACCCAGTACTTC.

This chain links TRBV7-2 with TRBJ2-7; TRBD2 matches at 9 bases. Germline lookup yields CDR1 SGHTA and CDR2 FQGNSA. J was trimmed by 1 base and V by 6 bases; bases with no gene match: 7. The CDR3 contains 15 residues. CDR3 region: CASRQVAGESYEQYF. In DNA form, the CDR3 reads TGTGCCAGCAGACAAGTAGCGGGAGAGTCCTACGAGCAGTACTTC.

This clonotype was counted a few times. This rearrangement joins TRBV6-2 or TRBV6-3 to TRBJ2-1; TRBD2 aligns across 8 bases. Germline V gives CDR1 MNHEY, CDR2 SVGEGT. The CDR3 extends over 15 amino acids. V lost 6 bases, J lost 4 bases, and 8 bases stayed unmatched. The CDR3 sequence: CASSRSGELYNEQFF. The CDR3 region has the DNA TGTGCCAGCAGCCGTAGCGGGGAACTGTACAATGAGCAGTTCTTC.

This chain links TRBV5-4 with TRBJ2-7, with 8 bases fitting TRBD1. The V and J ends lost 0 bases and 0 bases, in that order; junction bases with no gene match: 2. CDR3 size: 15 residues. The germline gives CDR1 SGHNT, CDR2 YYREEE (reference sequence). The DNA of the CDR3 is TGTGCCAGCAGCTTGGGGACAGGGAACTCCTACGAGCAGTACTTC. Translated, it gives CASSLGTGNSYEQYF.

The genes are TRBV20-1 and TRBJ2-3; 7 bases fit TRBD2. The CDR3 loop spans 15 amino acids. Germline assignment: CDR1 DFQATT and CDR2 SNEGSKA (reference sequence). V shed 3 bases and J 3 bases; nucleotides not matched to a gene: 9. The CDR3 nucleotides are TGCAGTGCTAGGGGCGTTTGGGGGGGAACAGATACGCAGTATTTT. As protein: CSARGVWGGTDTQYF.

This chain uses TRBV7-6 with TRBJ2-1; D may be TRBD2 (5 bases). CDR1 is SGHVS and CDR2 is FNYEAQ in the germline V gene. The V end lost 5 bases, the J end lost 3 bases, and 14 bases lay between the germline ends. The CDR3 is 15 residues long. The CDR3 sequence: CASSPSQRSYNEQFF. CDR3 bases: TGTGCCAGCAGCCCTTCTCAGCGGAGCTACAATGAGCAGTTCTTC. The full variable domain, with the rest looked up from reference TRBV7-6 and TRBJ2-1, is GAGVSQSPRYKVTKRGQDVALRCDPISGHVSLYWYRQALGQGPEFLTYFNYEAQQDKSGLPNDRFSAERPEGSISTLTIQRTEQRDSAMYRCASSPSQRSYNEQFFGPGTRLTVL.

This clonotype was picked up a small number of times. CDR3 sequence (DNA): TGCAGTGCAACCCTGGGGGGCCAAGAGACCCAGTACTTC. This encodes CSATLGGQETQYF. The chain links TRBV20-1 to TRBJ2-5; a possible D gene is TRBD2 (6 bases). The germline CDR1 and CDR2 sequences are DFQATT and SNEGSKA (reference sequence). This CDR3 comprises 13 residues. V lost 6 bases to trimming and J lost 1 base, with 12 bases between them.

This clonotype appeared a few times. V and J are TRBV6-5 and TRBJ2-4; 7 nucleotides align to TRBD2. This CDR3 contains 17 residues. V lost 5 bases, J lost 2 bases, and 12 bases stayed unmatched. The germline CDR1 and CDR2 sequences are MNHEY and SVGAGI. CDR3 protein: CASSHLPTRGTKNIQYF. The CDR3 DNA is TGTGCCAGCAGTCACCTCCCGACGCGGGGGACCAAAAACATTCAGTACTTC.

The chain employs TRBV6-1 and TRBJ1-5, with D tentatively TRBD1 (5 bases). V lost 6 bases and J 4 bases, leaving 16 bases between the germline ends. CDR1 is MNHNS, CDR2 SASEGT, per germline. The CDR3 runs to 15 residues. CDR3 amino acids: CASSLSTATNQPQHF. CDR3 DNA sequence: TGTGCCAGCAGCCTATCGACAGCGACAAATCAGCCCCAGCATTTT.

The V gene is TRBV4-2, the J gene TRBJ2-7; 8 nucleotides align to TRBD1. The germline V gene has CDR1 LGHNA and CDR2 YNFKEQ. V shed 1 base and J 5 bases; nucleotides not matched to a gene: 7. The CDR3 is 15 residues long. Written as DNA, the CDR3 is TGTGCCAGCAGCCAAGTTACAGGGGGTGGGCACGAGCAGTACTTC. This encodes CASSQVTGGGHEQYF.

This clonotype has more than one count but fewer than ten. The rearrangement links TRBV7-9 to TRBJ1-6, with D perhaps matching TRBD1 (5 bases). The CDR3 contains 16 residues. Germline CDR1 and CDR2: SEHNR and FQNEAQ (reference sequence). V dropped 10 bases and J dropped 0 bases, with 16 bases sitting between them. The CDR3 region is CATRDYQSSYNSPLHF. For the CDR3, the DNA is TGTGCCACACGGGACTACCAAAGCTCCTATAATTCACCCCTCCACTTT.

The chain has TRBV11-2 and TRBJ2-1, with 7 bases that match TRBD1. Germline lookup yields CDR1 SGHAT and CDR2 FQNNGV. Germline trimming cut 6 bases from V and 4 bases from J; bases unmatched to any gene: 6. This CDR3 has 14 residues. CDR3 sequence: CASSKGQRYNEQFF. The CDR3 nucleotides are TGTGCCAGCAGTAAGGGACAGCGGTACAATGAGCAGTTCTTC.

The chain couples TRBV6-5 to TRBJ2-7; 8 bases line up with TRBD2. V was pared by 0 bases and J by 3 bases, with 7 bases of the junction left unmatched. The germline gives CDR1 MNHEY, CDR2 SVGAGI. The CDR3 covers 16 residues. The CDR3 nucleotides are TGTGCCAGCAGTTACTCGATGGGCAGCGGGAGCTACGAGCAGTACTTC. The encoded protein is CASSYSMGSGSYEQYF.

The chain links TRBV9 to TRBJ2-2; D is undetermined. CDR3 size: 13 residues. In germline, CDR1 is SGDLS, CDR2 YYNGEE. Trimming stripped 5 bases from V and 7 bases from J, with 12 bases between. The CDR3 region has the DNA TGTGCCAGCAGTCCCAGACTGAACGGGGAGCTGTTTTTT. It codes for CASSPRLNGELFF.

This clonotype was seen only a few times. The V gene is TRBV7-2, the J gene TRBJ2-7; the D gene is possibly TRBD1 (5 bases). Germline lookup yields CDR1 SGHTA and CDR2 FQGNSA. The CDR3 spans 14 residues. V lost 5 bases to trimming and J lost 7 bases, with 18 bases between them. The CDR3 DNA sequence: TGTGCCAGCAGCCTAAGCCAGGGCCCCTTGGAGCAGTACTTC. It translates to CASSLSQGPLEQYF.

The chain links TRBV2 to TRBJ2-7, with D possibly being TRBD2 (5 bases). CDR1 is SNHLY and CDR2 is FYNNEI in the germline V gene. The CDR3 runs 14 residues. V lost 4 bases and J 2 bases, leaving 12 bases between the germline ends. The CDR3 nucleotides read TGTGCCAGCAGTGGAGGGCTAGCTCCCTACGAGCAGTACTTC. Translating gives CASSGGLAPYEQYF.

This clonotype was observed a few times. The J gene is TRBJ2-1, the V gene TRBV20-1; TRBD1 or TRBD2 may be the D gene (6 bases each). V dropped 3 bases and J dropped 12 bases, with 18 bases sitting between them. The CDR3 is 13 residues long. The germline gives CDR1 DFQATT, CDR2 SNEGSKA (reference sequence). The CDR3: CSARDRVGGGQFF. The CDR3 region has the DNA TGCAGTGCTAGGGATCGGGTAGGAGGGGGGCAGTTCTTC.

This clonotype was recorded a few times. CDR3 DNA: TGTGCCAGCAGTTACGTTAGCGGGAGGGCGGGAGATACGCAGTATTTT. This translates into CASSYVSGRAGDTQYF. J is TRBJ2-3 and V is TRBV28, with TRBD2 matching over 11 bases. This CDR3 is built from 16 residues. V trimming: 4 bases; J trimming: 5 bases; junction bases outside the gene matches: 8. Germline loops: CDR1 MDHEN, CDR2 SYDVKM.

Worth noting for this clonotype: The junction differs from germline at one of its ends, possibly a read error. The chain joins TRBV2 to TRBJ2-1, with TRBD2 identical over 10 bases. The CDR3 loop spans 17 amino acids. CDR1 and CDR2 (germline): SNHLY, FYNNEI. The CDR3 spells CASSEGGLADNYSEQFF. In nucleotides, the CDR3 is TGTGCCAGCAGTGAAGGCGGACTAGCGGATAATTACAGTGAGCAGTTCTTC.

V gene TRBV5-1 combines with J gene TRBJ2-1, with 9 bases that match TRBD2. The CDR3 has 14 amino acids. V dropped 6 bases and J dropped 9; count of bases not matched to a gene: 10. Germline values: CDR1 SGHRS, CDR2 YFSETQ. CDR3 protein: CASMGLATTAEQFF. In nucleotides, the CDR3 is TGCGCCAGCATGGGACTAGCAACCACAGCTGAGCAGTTCTTC. Based on the CDR3 plus reference TRBV5-1 and TRBJ2-1, the full variable domain is KAGVTQTPRYLIKTRGQQVTLSCSPISGHRSVSWYQQTPGQGLQFLFEYFSETQRNKGNFPGRFSGRQFSNSRSEMNVSTLELGDSALYLCASMGLATTAEQFFGPGTRLTVL.

The chain links TRBV24-1 to TRBJ2-3; possibly TRBD2 for D (6 bases). V was cut by 2 bases and J by 6 bases, with 11 bases left in between. The CDR3 loop spans 14 amino acids. Germline V gene lookup returns CDR1 KGHDR and CDR2 SFDVKD. The CDR3 DNA reads as TGTGCCACCAGTGATTCACTAGCTTTGGATACGCAGTATTTT. It translates to CATSDSLALDTQYF.

This clonotype was recorded a few times. V is TRBV20-1 and J is TRBJ1-4; no clear D gene. The CDR3 covers 13 residues. The germline CDR1 and CDR2 sequences are DFQATT and SNEGSKA (reference sequence). Trimming took off 3 bases at V and 6 bases at J, with 11 bases between the two ends. Here the CDR3 reads CSASRSEYEKLFF. In nucleotides, the CDR3 is TGCAGTGCTAGCCGATCCGAATATGAAAAACTGTTTTTT.

This clonotype was observed a handful of times. The chain is built from TRBV7-2 and TRBJ2-5; 14 nucleotides agree with TRBD2. V was clipped by 7 bases and J by 5 bases; unmatched bases: 6. The CDR3 is made up of 15 amino acids. In germline, CDR1 is SGHTA, CDR2 FQGNSA. Written as DNA, the CDR3 is TGTGCCAGCACTTGGACTAGCGGGAGGAGGGAGACCCAGTACTTC. Encoded protein: CASTWTSGRRETQYF.

The rearrangement links TRBV10-3 to TRBJ2-2; 8 bases map to TRBD1. The CDR3 runs 14 residues. Trimming took 9 bases from V and 5 from J; bases not matched to a gene: 8. Per the germline V gene, CDR1 is ENHRY and CDR2 is SYGVKD. The CDR3 loop is CAITEQGGTGELFF. For the CDR3, the DNA is TGTGCCATAACCGAACAGGGGGGAACCGGGGAGCTGTTTTTT.

This clonotype has only one observation. The chain links TRBV7-9 to TRBJ1-1, with TRBD1 identical over 7 bases. CDR1 and CDR2 (germline): SEHNR, FQNEAQ (reference sequence). V was pared by 1 base and J by 7 bases, with 3 bases of the junction left unmatched. The CDR3 is made up of 13 amino acids. CDR3 residues: CASSLERDSEAFF. In nucleotides, the CDR3 is TGTGCCAGCAGCTTAGAAAGGGACAGTGAAGCTTTCTTT.